This entry lists 15 T cell receptor beta chains sequenced from one sample in a study of T cell responses to AZD1222 COVID-19 vaccine. Clones were read by immunoSEQ multiplex PCR, and TCRdb kept only the in-frame ones, dropping some. The sample records nearly 110,000 clones, 70% to 90% being singletons. Sample: peripheral blood, taken 28 days after the second AZD1222 dose. These receptors all come from an adult who received the AZD1222 COVID-19 vaccine.

This chain connects TRBV7-2 to TRBJ2-7, with TRBD2 matching 7 bases. This CDR3 has 15 amino acids. From germline, CDR1 is SGHTA and CDR2 FQGNSA. V was pared by 1 base and J by 3 bases, with 6 bases of the junction left unmatched. DNA for the CDR3: TGTGCCAGCAGCTTAGTCCCGGGAGGTCTCTACGAGCAGTACTTC. Translation: CASSLVPGGLYEQYF. Full variable domain (outside the CDR3, taken from reference TRBV7-2 and TRBJ2-7): GAGVSQSPSNKVTEKGKDVELRCDPISGHTALYWYRQSLGQGLEFLIYFQGNSAPDKSGLPSDRFSAERTGGSVSTLTIQRTQQEDSAVYLCASSLVPGGLYEQYFGPGTRLTVT.

This chain links TRBV4-1 with TRBJ2-1; TRBD2 matches 12 bases. This CDR3 spans 18 amino acids. V lost 0 bases and J lost 4; bases outside the gene matches: 7. CDR1 and CDR2 (germline): MGHRA, YSYEKL. The CDR3 DNA is TGCGCCAGCAGCCAAGATCAACAGACTAGCGGGGGTTACAATGAGCAGTTCTTC. This sequence encodes CASSQDQQTSGGYNEQFF.

The J gene is TRBJ2-1, the V gene TRBV5-1; 10 nucleotides match TRBD1. The germline CDR1 and CDR2 sequences are SGHRS and YFSETQ. V trimming: 0 bases; J trimming: 10 bases; junction bases outside the gene matches: 4. The CDR3 loop spans 14 amino acids. CDR3 DNA: TGCGCCAGCAGCTTGGGACAGGGGGCGAGGGAGCAGTTCTTC. Residues: CASSLGQGAREQFF.

The chain uses TRBV25-1 and TRBJ1-1; tentatively, D is TRBD1 (6 bases). CDR1 is MGHDK, CDR2 SYGVNS, per germline. This CDR3 contains 14 residues. Trimming left V 1 base short and J 9 bases short, with 15 bases between. CDR3 DNA: TGTGCCAGCAGTGAATTAGGGGGGGGCTGGCAAGCTTTCTTT. Translation gives CASSELGGGWQAFF. The variable domain in full, completed from reference TRBV25-1 and TRBJ1-1, reads EADIYQTPRYLVIGTGKKITLECSQTMGHDKMYWYQQDPGMELHLIHYSYGVNSTEKGDLSSESTVSRIRTEHFPLTLESARPSHTSQYLCASSELGGGWQAFFGQGTRLTVV.

The chain carries TRBV18 and TRBJ2-7; 9 bases align to TRBD2. With V trimmed by 4 bases and J by 2 bases, 6 bases remained unmatched. Germline CDR1 reads KGHSH; CDR2 reads LQKENI. The CDR3 loop spans 15 amino acids. CDR3 protein: CASSQSGLATYEQYF. CDR3 nucleotide sequence: TGTGCCAGCTCACAGTCGGGACTAGCTACCTACGAGCAGTACTTC.

The rearrangement joins TRBV3-1 (or the pseudogene TRBV3-2) to TRBJ1-4; 7 bases are shared with TRBD1. V lost 1 base, J lost 1 base, and 9 bases stayed unmatched. From germline, CDR1 is LGHDT and CDR2 YNNKEL (reference sequence). CDR3 length equals 18 residues. The CDR3 region is CASSQGILGGITNEKLFF. The CDR3, as DNA: TGTGCCAGCAGCCAAGGGATTTTAGGGGGCATAACTAATGAAAAACTGTTTTTT.

In this sample, this clone turned up a few times. The chain couples TRBV6-1 to TRBJ1-2, with D possibly matching TRBD1 (5 bases). V was shortened by 0 bases and J by 8 bases, with 10 bases between the two germline ends. The CDR3 is made up of 13 amino acids. CDR1 MNHNS and CDR2 SASEGT come from the germline V gene. CDR3 nucleotide sequence: TGTGCCAGCAGTGAAGCGGGGGGATCCGGCTACACCTTC. It translates to CASSEAGGSGYTF.

The V gene is TRBV7-2, the J gene TRBJ2-1, with 7 positions matching TRBD1. Germline V CDR1 and CDR2: SGHTA, FQGNSA. The CDR3 spans 14 residues. V lost 0 bases, J lost 7 bases, and 3 bases stayed unmatched. This chain's CDR3 is CASSLARQGNEQFF. The CDR3 DNA reads TGTGCCAGCAGCTTAGCGAGACAGGGAAATGAGCAGTTCTTC.

In this sample, this clone turned up once. This rearrangement joins TRBV3-1 (or the pseudogene TRBV3-2) to TRBJ2-7; 10 nucleotides line up with TRBD2. Losses at the gene ends were 1 base for V and 4 bases for J; bases not matched to a gene: 13. Germline V gene lookup returns CDR1 LGHDT and CDR2 YNNKEL (reference sequence). The CDR3 has 18 amino acids. DNA for the CDR3: TGTGCCAGCAGCCAAGTCATGTCTAGCGGGGGCGTGCGGTACGAGCAGTACTTC. This codes for CASSQVMSSGGVRYEQYF.

This clone has a handful of counts. The rearrangement joins TRBV9 to TRBJ2-2, with 7 bases that match TRBD1. This CDR3 spans 15 amino acids. V was pared by 3 bases and J by 4 bases, with 6 bases of the junction left unmatched. Germline loops: CDR1 SGDLS, CDR2 YYNGEE. The CDR3 coding sequence is TGTGCCAGCAGCGGAGGGACAGTGGGCACCGGGGAGCTGTTTTTT. It is translated as CASSGGTVGTGELFF.

The chain links TRBV4-1 to TRBJ2-1; the D gene could be TRBD1 or TRBD2 (5 bases each). CDR1 is MGHRA, CDR2 YSYEKL, per germline. The CDR3 sequence is 16 residues long. V was pared by 3 bases and J by 4 bases, with 16 bases between. Here the CDR3 reads CASSQVRGTLYNEQFF. CDR3 nucleotide sequence: TGCGCCAGCAGCCAGGTCAGAGGGACCCTTTACAATGAGCAGTTCTTC.

This chain joins TRBV3-1 (or the pseudogene TRBV3-2) and TRBJ1-2, with a weak D call TRBD1 (6 bases). Trimming stripped 7 bases from V and 8 bases from J, with 17 bases between. The germline CDR1 and CDR2 sequences are LGHDT and YNNKEL (reference sequence). The CDR3 contains 13 residues. The CDR3, as DNA: TGTGCCAGCACTGAGGGGGGCACAGGGGGCTACACCTTC. The encoded protein is CASTEGGTGGYTF.

This clone was observed a handful of times. The chain couples TRBV28 to TRBJ2-7, with 8 nucleotides matching TRBD1. Germline CDR1 is MDHEN and CDR2 is SYDVKM. There are 16 residues in the CDR3. Trimming at V came to 5 bases and at J to 1 base, leaving 10 bases not matched to a gene. CDR3 in DNA: TGTGCCAGCAGTCCAACCGACAGGGGCCCTTCCTACGAGCAGTACTTC. Encoded protein: CASSPTDRGPSYEQYF.

V usage is TRBV28 and J usage is TRBJ1-3; D may be TRBD1 (5 bases). This CDR3 is built from 14 residues. The V end was cut by 4 bases, the J end by 1 base, with 8 bases between. Per the germline V gene, CDR1 is MDHEN and CDR2 is SYDVKM. Here the CDR3 reads CASSSGTSGNTIYF. The CDR3 DNA reads TGTGCCAGCAGTTCTGGGACTTCTGGAAACACCATATATTTT.

The CDR3 DNA reads as TGTGCCACCAGTGAACGGCTCGGTCAGCCCCAGCATTTT. Encoded protein: CATSERLGQPQHF. The V and J genes are TRBV24-1 and TRBJ1-5; D not certain. The CDR3 length is 13 residues. V shed 4 bases and J shed 6 bases, with 9 bases lying between them. The germline CDR1 and CDR2 sequences are KGHDR and SFDVKD.